This TCR beta chain was retrieved from a study of response to subunit inactivated influenza vaccine. TCRdb fed the RT-PCR reads into MiXCR, producing one record per CDR3 protein. The sample includes fewer than 600,000 distinct CDR3 sequences, approximately 7.8% of them seen just once. This clonotype was found many times. The receptor was derived from a man between 45 and 75 years old who received an inactivated influenza vaccine. The input for sequencing was PBMCs from blood, taken roughly 24 months after vaccination.

CDR3 sequence (DNA): TGCGCCAGCAGCCCGGACAGGGGGCTGACTAATGAAAAACTGTTTTTT. This gives the protein CASSPDRGLTNEKLFF. This chain connects TRBV5-1 to TRBJ1-4; 11 positions match TRBD1. The V segment lost 4 bases and the J segment 2 bases; nucleotides outside the gene matches: 4. This CDR3 comprises 16 residues. In germline, CDR1 is SGHRS, CDR2 YFSETQ.